Each of the 27 T cell receptor beta chains below was sequenced from the same sample in a study of T cells expressing NK-cell markers. Reanalyzing the 5' RACE reads, TCRdb keeps one entry per CDR3 protein, without DNA. This sample's clone table lists fewer than 550,000 distinct CDR3 sequences. Specimen: blood T cells: a sorted CD56 or NKG2C T cell subset, CD4+ or CD8+ T cells, or bulk PBMC T cells (not recorded which). All receptors come from a woman between 50 and 59 years old in good health.

The rearrangement uses TRBV12-3 or TRBV12-4 and TRBJ2-1; there is no DNA to check the TCRdb D call of TRBD1. The CDR3 extends over 15 amino acids. CDR3 in amino acids: CASSLYGASRNEQFF.

The rearrangement uses TRBV29-1 and TRBJ2-7; lacking DNA, the TRBD2 call made by TCRdb goes unchecked. The CDR3 extends over 15 amino acids. Germline V gene lookup returns CDR1 SQVTM and CDR2 ANQGSEA. The CDR3 loop reads CSVEFGTSGSYEQYF.

V is TRBV5-1 and J is TRBJ2-7; TCRdb designates TRBD1, a call that cannot be tested without DNA. The CDR3 contains 13 residues. Germline V lookup: CDR1 SGHRS, CDR2 YFSETQ. The CDR3 loop is CASSPQGAFEQYF.

The chain is built from TRBV15 and TRBJ2-3; TCRdb picks TRBD1, but there is no DNA to check that call. The germline CDR1 and CDR2 sequences are LNHNV and YYDKDF (reference sequence). This CDR3 region has 14 residues. This CDR3 reads CATSRAQQGDTQYF. Drawing the rest from reference TRBV15 and TRBJ2-3, the complete variable domain is DAMVIQNPRYQVTQFGKPVTLSCSQTLNHNVMYWYQQKSSQAPKLLFHYYDKDFNNEADTPDNFQSRRPNTSFCFLDIRSPGLGDTAMYLCATSRAQQGDTQYFGPGTRLTVL.

The chain employs TRBV5-1 and TRBJ2-1; there is no DNA to check the TCRdb D call of TRBD1. The CDR3 is 14 residues long. The germline CDR1 and CDR2 sequences are SGHRS and YFSETQ. The CDR3 reads CASSPGVAGHEQFF. Using reference TRBV5-1 and TRBJ2-1 for the parts outside the CDR3, the full variable domain is KAGVTQTPRYLIKTRGQQVTLSCSPISGHRSVSWYQQTPGQGLQFLFEYFSETQRNKGNFPGRFSGRQFSNSRSEMNVSTLELGDSALYLCASSPGVAGHEQFFGPGTRLTVL.

V gene TRBV24-1 combines with J gene TRBJ2-1; the D call of TRBD1 rests on TCRdb alone, since no DNA is present to check it. The germline V gene has CDR1 KGHDR and CDR2 SFDVKD. CDR3 length equals 17 residues. CDR3 region: CATSDIPGRSSYNEQFF.

This rearrangement joins TRBV20-1 to TRBJ2-2; checking the TCRdb D call of TRBD2 is not possible without DNA. The CDR3 extends over 17 amino acids. The germline V gene has CDR1 DFQATT and CDR2 SNEGSKA (reference sequence). CDR3 sequence reads: CSARSQLAGAGTGELFF.

The chain recombines TRBV12-3 or TRBV12-4 with TRBJ2-4. This CDR3 is 13 amino acids long. CDR3 sequence: CASSRDYQNIQYF.

The genes are TRBV20-1 and TRBJ2-6. Per the germline V gene, CDR1 is DFQATT and CDR2 is SNEGSKA (reference sequence). CDR3 size: 13 residues. CDR3 in amino acids: CSMPASGANVLTF.

The CDR3 here is CASGLARGSTDTQYF. V is TRBV12-5 and J is TRBJ2-3; TCRdb's assignment of TRBD1 cannot be checked, as there is no DNA. The CDR3 consists of 15 residues. The germline gives CDR1 LGHNT, CDR2 FRNRAP.

The chain is built from TRBV11-2 and TRBJ2-3. Germline assignment: CDR1 SGHAT and CDR2 FQNNGV. CDR3 length equals 14 residues. The CDR3 protein is CASSLELRSDTQYF.

V and J are TRBV7-2 and TRBJ1-6; TCRdb lists TRBD1, though no DNA is available to test this call. This CDR3 has 16 amino acids. Germline assignment: CDR1 SGHTA and CDR2 FQGNSA. CDR3 sequence: CASSPHMTGVNSPLHF. Together with reference TRBV7-2 and TRBJ1-6, the CDR3 gives the full variable domain: GAGVSQSPSNKVTEKGKDVELRCDPISGHTALYWYRQSLGQGLEFLIYFQGNSAPDKSGLPSDRFSAERTGGSVSTLTIQRTQQEDSAVYLCASSPHMTGVNSPLHFGNGTRLTVT.

The chain combines TRBV25-1 with TRBJ2-1; absent DNA, TCRdb's TRBD1 call cannot be checked. Germline V gives CDR1 MGHDK, CDR2 SYGVNS. The CDR3 covers 13 residues. CDR3 loop: CASSDSDGGRQFF.

The CDR3: CASSDSGAGTREQFF. This chain links TRBV10-1 with TRBJ2-1; the D gene TCRdb calls, TRBD2, cannot be checked with no DNA. The CDR3 sequence is 15 residues long. Germline assignment: CDR1 WNHNN and CDR2 SYGVQD (reference sequence).

The CDR3 loop reads CASSRPGFTDTQYF. V is TRBV4-1 and J is TRBJ2-3; TCRdb proposes TRBD1, but this gene call is untestable without DNA. Germline CDR1 reads MGHRA; CDR2 reads YSYEKL. The length of the CDR3 is 14 residues.

J is TRBJ2-1 and V is TRBV12-5. The CDR3 sequence is 15 residues long. Per germline, CDR1 LGHNT and CDR2 FRNRAP. The CDR3 region is CASGSGLLTYNEQFF. The complete variable domain, with remaining parts taken from reference TRBV12-5 and TRBJ2-1, reads DARVTQTPRHKVTEMGQEVTMRCQPILGHNTVFWYRQTMMQGLELLAYFRNRAPLDDSGMPKDRFSAEMPDATLATLKIQPSEPRDSAVYFCASGSGLLTYNEQFFGPGTRLTVL.

The chain is built from TRBV28 and TRBJ1-2; TCRdb picks TRBD1, but there is no DNA to check that call. The CDR3 spans 16 residues. Germline CDR1 and CDR2: MDHEN and SYDVKM. CDR3: CASSLLAGGDRRGYTF.

The chain is built from TRBV2 and TRBJ1-6. Germline CDR1 is SNHLY and CDR2 is FYNNEI. The CDR3 spans 15 residues. The CDR3 loop reads CASSRDTAYNSPLHF. Together with reference TRBV2 and TRBJ1-6, the CDR3 gives the full variable domain: EPEVTQTPSHQVTQMGQEVILRCVPISNHLYFYWYRQILGQKVEFLVSFYNNEISEKSEIFDDQFSVERPDGSNFTLKIRSTKLEDSAMYFCASSRDTAYNSPLHFGNGTRLTVT.

The J gene is TRBJ1-2, the V gene TRBV7-9; TCRdb designates TRBD1, a call that cannot be tested without DNA. The germline CDR1 and CDR2 sequences are SEHNR and FQNEAQ (reference sequence). The CDR3 loop spans 13 amino acids. This CDR3 reads CASSSGQGSGYTF.

V usage is TRBV7-9 and J usage is TRBJ2-1; TCRdb outputs TRBD1, but without DNA this stays unchecked. CDR1 and CDR2 from the germline V gene are SEHNR and FQNEAQ (reference sequence). The CDR3 sequence is 15 residues long. This CDR3 is CASSLVLGSPNEQFF.

J is TRBJ1-2 and V is TRBV12-5; there is no DNA to check the TCRdb D call of TRBD1. CDR1 is LGHNT, CDR2 FRNRAP, per germline. The CDR3 length is 15 residues. This CDR3 reads CASGLVRLRGVGYTF. Full variable domain (missing parts from reference TRBV12-5 and TRBJ1-2): DARVTQTPRHKVTEMGQEVTMRCQPILGHNTVFWYRQTMMQGLELLAYFRNRAPLDDSGMPKDRFSAEMPDATLATLKIQPSEPRDSAVYFCASGLVRLRGVGYTFGSGTRLTVV.

This rearrangement joins TRBV6-6 to TRBJ2-3; checking the TCRdb D call of TRBD2 is not possible without DNA. CDR3 size: 14 residues. CDR1 MNHNY and CDR2 SVGAGI come from the germline V gene (reference sequence). The CDR3 loop reads CASSYPGTTDTQYF.

V and J are TRBV29-1 and TRBJ2-3; the TCRdb D gene call, TRBD1, has no DNA to confirm it. The CDR3 is 13 residues long. CDR1 and CDR2 (germline): SQVTM, ANQGSEA. The CDR3: CSVEGQGADTQYF.

This chain joins TRBV4-1 and TRBJ2-7; TCRdb names TRBD2, which stays unverified in the absence of DNA. Germline-derived CDR1 and CDR2 are MGHRA and YSYEKL. The CDR3 extends over 23 amino acids. CDR3 sequence: CASSQGDFFGLAGGPMPSYEQYF.

The chain has TRBV12-3 or TRBV12-4 and TRBJ1-5; no DNA is available, so the TRBD1 call from TCRdb remains unchecked. The CDR3 extends over 17 amino acids. CDR3 loop: CASSPGRGAFSNQPQHF.

The chain employs TRBV9 and TRBJ2-1; checking the TCRdb D call of TRBD2 is not possible without DNA. Germline CDR1 and CDR2: SGDLS and YYNGEE. The CDR3 spans 17 residues. The CDR3: CASSQWGSGSLYNEQFF.

This CDR3 is CASLPGLQTGPQHF. The chain recombines TRBV2 with TRBJ1-5. Germline loops: CDR1 SNHLY, CDR2 FYNNEI. The CDR3 has 14 residues.